This T cell receptor beta chain was sequenced for a study of OX40 agonist ivuxolimab in advanced cancers. Study overall: Patients were treated with intravenous ivuxolimab, dosed at 0.01 to 10 mg/kg and infused every 2 weeks. Study conclusions and caveats: Partial responders treated at 0.1-3.0 mg/kg exhibited clonal expansion among the lowest measured. Among T cells, CD8+ cells averaged more expanded clones than CD4+ cells.

Germline V gene lookup returns CDR1 SGHKS and CDR2 YYEKEE (reference sequence). The CDR3 consists of 16 residues. The J segment lost 3 bases and the V segment lost 2 bases, leaving 8 bases of the junction unmatched. TCRdb's copy holds only in-frame clones and misses some; the assay was immunoSEQ multiplex PCR. The sample has about 80,000 clones; around 86% are singletons. About this clone itself: Its specificity is not known.

This clonotype was obtained from an adult with an advanced solid tumor such as melanoma, head and neck, liver or kidney cancer. The source material was CD4+ or CD8+ T cells sorted from blood, sampled in a trial of the OX40 agonist ivuxolimab. This rearrangement joins TRBV5-5 to TRBJ1-1; TRBD1 aligns across 9 bases. CDR3 in amino acids: CASSLQGALMDTEAFF. Written as DNA, the CDR3 is TGTGCCAGCAGCTTACAGGGGGCCTTGATGGACACTGAAGCTTTCTTT. Based on the CDR3 plus reference TRBV5-5 and TRBJ1-1, the full variable domain is DAGVTQSPTHLIKTRGQQVTLRCSPISGHKSVSWYQQVLGQGPQFIFQYYEKEERGRGNFPDRFSARQFPNYSSELNVNALLLGDSALYLCASSLQGALMDTEAFFGQGTRLTVV.